The T cell receptor (beta chain) under discussion was sequenced for a study of shared clonotypes between healthy human individuals. The overall study: Each donor's CD8 memory used one plate, CD8 naive two, each CD4 subset three. Whole-study results and caveats: The genetic and exposure-history diversity represented was limited by few donors.

As concerns this clone: What it recognizes is unknown.

The V gene lost 1 base and the J gene lost 3 bases, with 14 bases spanning the gap. The V gene's germline CDR1 is SGHRS and CDR2 YFSETQ. There are 15 residues in the CDR3. The study drew all its donors from Caucasian adults living in Nashville, Tennessee. Partitioning of CD4+ cells yielded a CD45RA+ naive subset and a CD45RA-negative memory subset. Data came from immunoSEQ multiplex PCR; TCRdb stores just in-frame clones and leaves some out. The sample has 2 million to 3 million clones; approximately 93% are singletons. V and J are TRBV5-1 and TRBJ2-7; D gene ambiguous. This clonotype was obtained from a man between 18 and 29 years old in good health. Some clones in this sample may be carry-over from other donors' samples. The sequencing sample was made of naive CD4+ T cells from PBMCs. Subset described: CD45RA+ positively selected. As DNA, the CDR3 is TGCGCCAGCAGCTTGTCTGGGAATACGTTCTACGAGCAGTACTTC. Its translation is CASSLSGNTFYEQYF.